The T cell receptor (beta chain) described here comes from a study of long-term antiretroviral therapy in people with HIV. General observations from the study: The clones with expansion before ART were dominant in the repertoire at all time points. The study collected no data on ART adherence, viral resistance or therapy changes.

immunoSEQ v3.0 was run at survey level. Libraries were prepared by immunoSEQ multiplex PCR; TCRdb keeps only in-frame clonotypes and omits some of them. This table holds over 25,000 clones, roughly four fifths found once. As concerns this clone: Its target is not known.

Germline V gene lookup returns CDR1 SGHNT and CDR2 YENEEA. V shed 0 bases, J shed 5 bases, and the junction held 11 bases outside the gene matches. The CDR3 runs to 18 residues. Sample: unsorted PBMCs, taken 1.1 years before starting antiretroviral therapy. The TCR originated in a woman under 40 with HIV. This chain uses TRBV11-3 with TRBJ2-3; 10 bases map to TRBD2. CDR3 region: CASSLDRLAGDLLDTQYF. For the CDR3, the DNA is TGTGCCAGCAGCTTAGATCGCCTAGCGGGGGATCTTTTAGATACGCAGTATTTT.